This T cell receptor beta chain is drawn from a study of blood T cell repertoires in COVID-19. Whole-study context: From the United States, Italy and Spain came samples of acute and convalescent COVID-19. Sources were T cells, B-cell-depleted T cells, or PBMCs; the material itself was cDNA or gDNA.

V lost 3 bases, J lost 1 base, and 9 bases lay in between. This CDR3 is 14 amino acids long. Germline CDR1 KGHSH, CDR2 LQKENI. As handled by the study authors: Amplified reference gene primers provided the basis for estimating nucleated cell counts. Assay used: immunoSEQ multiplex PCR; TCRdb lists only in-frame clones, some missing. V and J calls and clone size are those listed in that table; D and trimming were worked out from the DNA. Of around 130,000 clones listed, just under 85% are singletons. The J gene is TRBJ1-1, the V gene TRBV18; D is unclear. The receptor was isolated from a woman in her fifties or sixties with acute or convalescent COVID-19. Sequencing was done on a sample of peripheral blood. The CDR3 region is CASSPEVGNTEAFF. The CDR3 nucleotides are TGTGCCAGCTCACCCGAGGTTGGGAACACTGAAGCTTTCTTT. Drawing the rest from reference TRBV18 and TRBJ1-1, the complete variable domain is NAGVMQNPRHLVRRRGQEARLRCSPMKGHSHVYWYRQLPEEGLKFMVYLQKENIIDESGMPKERFSAEFPKEGPSILRIQQVVRGDSAAYFCASSPEVGNTEAFFGQGTRLTVV.